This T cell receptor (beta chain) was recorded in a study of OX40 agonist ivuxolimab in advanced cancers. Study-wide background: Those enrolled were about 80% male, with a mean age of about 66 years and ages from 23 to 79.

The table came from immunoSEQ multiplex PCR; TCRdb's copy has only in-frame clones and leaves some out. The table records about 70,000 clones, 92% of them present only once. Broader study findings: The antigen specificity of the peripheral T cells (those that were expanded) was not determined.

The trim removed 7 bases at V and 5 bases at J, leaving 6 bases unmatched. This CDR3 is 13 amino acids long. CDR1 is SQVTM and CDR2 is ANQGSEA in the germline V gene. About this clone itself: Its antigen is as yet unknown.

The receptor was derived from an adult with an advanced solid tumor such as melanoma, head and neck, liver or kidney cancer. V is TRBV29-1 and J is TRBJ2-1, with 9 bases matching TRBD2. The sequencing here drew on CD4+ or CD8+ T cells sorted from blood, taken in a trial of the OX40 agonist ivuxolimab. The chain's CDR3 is CSASGGLNNEQFF. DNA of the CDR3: TGCAGCGCCAGCGGGGGGCTGAACAATGAGCAGTTCTTC.